These 20 T cell receptor beta chains share one sample of origin, sequenced in a study of cytomegalovirus exposure and HLA in healthy donors. Vbeta (60) and Jbeta (13) primers were used in the PCR. Here immunoSEQ multiplex PCR was the method, and the copy in TCRdb shows in-frame clones only, minus some. This table has fewer than 130,000 clones, roughly 84% appearing once. Specimen: PBMCs. These receptors all come from a man aged 25-45 years in good health and CMV-seropositive.

The chain joins TRBV6-5 to TRBJ2-5; D unresolved. The CDR3 runs to 15 residues. Germline loops: CDR1 MNHEY, CDR2 SVGAGI. The germline V and J ends were trimmed by 8 bases and 1 base, with 17 bases remaining between them. CDR3 sequence: CASHKARVPQETQYF. The CDR3 nucleotides are TGTGCCAGCCATAAGGCCCGGGTACCCCAAGAGACCCAGTACTTC.

CDR3 in amino acids: CASRTSGGRGTQYF. The CDR3 DNA reads as TGTGCCAGCAGAACTAGCGGGGGGAGAGGTACGCAGTATTTT. The rearrangement links TRBV6-1 to TRBJ2-3; 12 nucleotides align to TRBD2. The CDR3 has 14 amino acids. V lost 6 bases and J lost 8; bases outside the gene matches: 6. Looked up from germline, CDR1 is MNHNS and CDR2 is SASEGT.

This clone was seen only a few times. The V call is TRBV25-1, the J call TRBJ1-3; perhaps TRBD1 as D (5 bases). The CDR3 runs 15 residues. V was trimmed by 6 bases and J by 2 bases, leaving 14 bases between them. Germline V CDR1 and CDR2: MGHDK, SYGVNS. The CDR3 is CASRAEGLAGNTIYF. The DNA of the CDR3 is TGTGCCAGCAGAGCCGAGGGACTAGCTGGAAACACCATATATTTT.

In this sample, this clone turned up once. This rearrangement joins TRBV4-1 to TRBJ1-2; TRBD1 matches at 8 bases. The CDR3 contains 15 residues. Trimming cost V 0 bases and J 6 bases; bases outside gene matches: 6. Germline V gene lookup returns CDR1 MGHRA and CDR2 YSYEKL. The CDR3 spells CASSQDLGQVDGYTF. The CDR3 DNA reads TGCGCCAGCAGCCAAGATCTGGGACAGGTGGATGGCTACACCTTC.

The rearrangement uses TRBV6-1 and TRBJ1-5; tentative D call: TRBD1 (5 bases). The CDR3 is 16 residues long. The V end lost 2 bases, the J end lost 6 bases, and 17 bases lay between the germline ends. Looked up from germline, CDR1 is MNHNS and CDR2 is SASEGT. For the CDR3, the DNA is TGTGCCAGCAGTGAATCAGTACAGGCGGGAGGTCAGCCCCAGCATTTT. It yields the protein CASSESVQAGGQPQHF.

J is TRBJ2-5 and V is TRBV5-1, with D tentatively TRBD2 (5 bases). The CDR3 totals 12 residues. Looked up from germline, CDR1 is SGHRS and CDR2 is YFSETQ. The ends were cut back, 2 bases at V and 5 bases at J, with 7 bases in the middle. The CDR3, as DNA: TGCGCCAGCAGCTTAAGGGAGGAGACCCAGTACTTC. Translated: CASSLREETQYF. Drawing the rest from reference TRBV5-1 and TRBJ2-5, the complete variable domain is KAGVTQTPRYLIKTRGQQVTLSCSPISGHRSVSWYQQTPGQGLQFLFEYFSETQRNKGNFPGRFSGRQFSNSRSEMNVSTLELGDSALYLCASSLREETQYFGPGTRLLVL.

The chain uses TRBV5-4 and TRBJ2-7; TRBD1 matches 8 bases. CDR1 and CDR2 (germline): SGHNT, YYREEE (reference sequence). The CDR3 sequence is 14 residues long. Trimming took 3 bases from V and 6 from J; bases not matched to a gene: 8. In nucleotides, the CDR3 is TGTGCCAGCAGCTATGGTTCAGGGGGCGTCGAGCAGTACTTC. Translation gives CASSYGSGGVEQYF. Supplemented by reference TRBV5-4 and TRBJ2-7, the full variable domain reads ETGVTQSPTHLIKTRGQQVTLRCSSQSGHNTVSWYQQALGQGPQFIFQYYREEENGRGNFPPRFSGLQFPNYSSELNVNALELDDSALYLCASSYGSGGVEQYFGPGTRLTVT.

The chain has TRBV6-5 and TRBJ2-1; D gene uncertain. Germline V gives CDR1 MNHEY, CDR2 SVGAGI. Trimming took off 4 bases at V and 5 bases at J, with 3 bases between the two ends. The CDR3 has 11 amino acids. This chain's CDR3 is CASSSDNEQFF. CDR3 coding DNA: TGTGCCAGCAGTTCCGACAATGAGCAGTTCTTC.

V and J are TRBV14 and TRBJ2-3; the match to TRBD2 covers 11 bases. V was clipped by 0 bases and J by 7 bases; unmatched bases: 15. The V gene's germline CDR1 is SGHDN and CDR2 FVKESK. This CDR3 has 19 residues. This chain's CDR3 is CASSQDLAAVAGGQHTQYF. CDR3 DNA: TGTGCCAGCAGCCAAGATCTGGCCGCCGTAGCGGGGGGGCAACATACGCAGTATTTT. Full variable domain (remainder filled in from reference TRBV14 and TRBJ2-3): EAGVTQFPSHSVIEKGQTVTLRCDPISGHDNLYWYRRVMGKEIKFLLHFVKESKQDESGMPNNRFLAERTGGTYSTLKVQPAELEDSGVYFCASSQDLAAVAGGQHTQYFGPGTRLTVL.

This chain joins TRBV11-2 and TRBJ2-2; TRBD2 agrees at 8 bases. CDR3 length: 16 residues. The ends lost 5 bases at V and 6 bases at J; junction bases unmatched: 11. Germline lookup yields CDR1 SGHAT and CDR2 FQNNGV. The CDR3 DNA reads TGTGCCAGCAGCCAGTTTGCCGGGACTAGTGCCGGGGAGCTGTTTTTT. It encodes CASSQFAGTSAGELFF. The full variable domain, completed using reference TRBV11-2 and TRBJ2-2, is EAGVAQSPRYKIIEKRQSVAFWCNPISGHATLYWYQQILGQGPKLLIQFQNNGVVDDSQLPKDRFSAERLKGVDSTLKIQPAKLEDSAVYLCASSQFAGTSAGELFFGEGSRLTVL.

The J gene is TRBJ1-3, the V gene TRBV9; 9 bases match TRBD1. This CDR3 is 14 amino acids long. Germline assignment: CDR1 SGDLS and CDR2 YYNGEE. J lost 2 bases, V lost 3 bases, and 0 bases had no gene match. The CDR3 region is CASSGDRAGNTIYF. CDR3 bases: TGTGCCAGCAGCGGGGACAGGGCTGGAAACACCATATATTTT. Based on the CDR3 plus reference TRBV9 and TRBJ1-3, the full variable domain is DSGVTQTPKHLITATGQRVTLRCSPRSGDLSVYWYQQSLDQGLQFLIQYYNGEERAKGNILERFSAQQFPDLHSELNLSSLELGDSALYFCASSGDRAGNTIYFGEGSWLTVV.

The V gene is TRBV13, the J gene TRBJ1-3, with 11 bases lining up with TRBD1. Trimming at V came to 4 bases and at J to 7 bases, leaving 3 bases not matched to a gene. There are 14 residues in the CDR3. CDR1 PRHDT and CDR2 FYEKMQ come from the germline V gene (reference sequence). The CDR3 loop reads CASSYGTGGNTIYF. CDR3 bases: TGTGCCAGCAGCTACGGGACAGGGGGGAACACCATATATTTT.

J is TRBJ2-3 and V is TRBV7-8; D is perhaps TRBD1 (5 bases). The CDR3 is made up of 14 amino acids. V dropped 2 bases and J dropped 6 bases, with 12 bases sitting between them. CDR1 and CDR2 from the germline V gene are SGHVS and FQNEAQ. The CDR3 DNA reads TGTGCCAGCAGCTTAAGCAGGGTTTACGATACGCAGTATTTT. It yields the protein CASSLSRVYDTQYF.

The CDR3 protein is CASSLDAIYSTDTQYF. The CDR3 coding sequence is TGTGCCAGCAGCTTAGACGCCATCTATAGCACAGATACGCAGTATTTT. This rearrangement joins TRBV7-2 to TRBJ2-3, with D uncertain. The CDR3 covers 16 residues. Germline CDR1 and CDR2: SGHTA and FQGNSA. Deletions cut 1 base from V and 0 bases from J, with 11 bases between.

This sequence joins TRBV15 and TRBJ2-6; D possibly corresponds to TRBD1 (6 bases). This CDR3 is built from 17 residues. Per the germline V gene, CDR1 is LNHNV and CDR2 is YYDKDF (reference sequence). V was pared by 3 bases and J by 2 bases, with 14 bases between. CDR3 residues: CATSSRTGSPGANVLTF. For the CDR3, the DNA is TGTGCCACCAGCAGCCGCACAGGGTCCCCTGGGGCCAACGTCCTGACTTTC.

This chain joins TRBV5-8 and TRBJ2-7, with D unresolved. V was shortened by 3 bases and J by 4 bases, with 8 bases between the two germline ends. CDR1 is SGHTS and CDR2 is YDEGEE in the germline V gene. The CDR3 length is 12 residues. The chain's CDR3 is CASSSYRYEQYF. The CDR3 nucleotides are TGTGCCAGCAGCTCTTACCGGTACGAGCAGTACTTC.

This chain connects TRBV6-1 to TRBJ2-3, with 8 positions matching TRBD2. Looked up from germline, CDR1 is MNHNS and CDR2 is SASEGT. V trimming: 6 bases; J trimming: 7 bases; junction bases outside the gene matches: 12. The CDR3 is made up of 15 amino acids. The CDR3 nucleotides read TGTGCCAGCAGCCACCCGGGACTAGAGGTACATACGCAGTATTTT. Its translation: CASSHPGLEVHTQYF.

The chain combines TRBV19 with TRBJ2-2; a possible D gene is TRBD1 (5 bases). The germline gives CDR1 LNHDA, CDR2 SQIVND (reference sequence). CDR3 size: 15 residues. The V end lost 4 bases, the J end lost 5 bases, and 14 bases lay between the germline ends. DNA of the CDR3: TGTGCCAGTAGTACCCAGGGCGGCTTGACCGGGGAGCTGTTTTTT. Its protein is CASSTQGGLTGELFF.

The CDR3: CASSYAGQGATEAFF. The CDR3 coding sequence is TGTGCCAGCAGTTACGCCGGACAGGGAGCGACTGAAGCTTTCTTT. This chain uses TRBV6-6 with TRBJ1-1, with 8 bases identical to TRBD1. V lost 2 bases and J lost 5; bases outside the gene matches: 7. Germline V gives CDR1 MNHNY, CDR2 SVGAGI (reference sequence). This CDR3 contains 15 residues.

J is TRBJ2-5 and V is TRBV18, with D possibly matching TRBD2 (5 bases). The CDR3 is 13 residues long. Germline lookup yields CDR1 KGHSH and CDR2 LQKENI. Trimming removed 6 bases at V and 3 bases at J, with 11 bases between. As DNA, the CDR3 is TGTGCCAGCTCCGGGAACGCAGAAGAGACCCAGTACTTC. It yields the protein CASSGNAEETQYF.